These 26 T cell receptor beta chains share one sample of origin, sequenced in a study of blood T cells in healthy people across ages. Through a sample-barcoded 5' primer and a J-beta primer mix, a second PCR was run for 7 to 11 cycles. TCRdb ran MiXCR on the 5' RACE reads and lists one entry per CDR3 protein. The sample includes 800,000 to 950,000 distinct CDR3 sequences, almost 30% seen only once; the top ten take about a tenth. This same sample was also taken into another study, of T cells of mothers and their children.

The sequenced sample was blood. The receptors here all came from a woman in her 40s in good health.

This clonotype was observed once. The chain has TRBV28 and TRBJ2-1; a weak D match, TRBD1 (6 bases). V was pared by 6 bases and J by 0 bases, with 12 bases between. Germline-derived CDR1 and CDR2 are MDHEN and SYDVKM. CDR3 length equals 15 residues. As DNA, the CDR3 is TGTGCCAGCAGCCAAGGGGGTACCTCCTACAATGAGCAGTTCTTC. Amino acid sequence: CASSQGGTSYNEQFF.

This chain uses TRBV7-6 with TRBJ2-1; TRBD1 or TRBD2 may be the D gene (5 bases each). Between the trimmed V and J ends, which lost 1 base and 8 bases, there was a span of 12 bases. Germline V gene sequence: CDR1 SGHVS, CDR2 FNYEAQ. This CDR3 is 14 amino acids long. CDR3 DNA: TGTGCCAGCAGCTTAGGGGTAAGAGGGGATGAGCAGTTCTTC. Its translation: CASSLGVRGDEQFF. Full variable domain (remainder filled in from reference TRBV7-6 and TRBJ2-1): GAGVSQSPRYKVTKRGQDVALRCDPISGHVSLYWYRQALGQGPEFLTYFNYEAQQDKSGLPNDRFSAERPEGSISTLTIQRTEQRDSAMYRCASSLGVRGDEQFFGPGTRLTVL.

This clonotype was observed a single time. A much more abundant neighbour one base away suggests this may be a read error. The V and J genes are TRBV6-2 or TRBV6-3 and TRBJ2-4; TRBD2 matches 7 bases. The germline gives CDR1 MNHEY, CDR2 SVGEGT. CDR3 length: 16 residues. Trimming cost V 0 bases and J 13 bases; bases outside gene matches: 15. The chain's CDR3 is CASSYSASGEHNEQYF. CDR3 bases: TGTGCCAGCAGTTACTCTGCAAGCGGGGAGCACAATGAGCAGTACTTC.

This clonotype was counted only a few times. The genes are TRBV27 and TRBJ2-2; TRBD1 agrees at 8 bases. The CDR3 totals 18 residues. V dropped 0 bases and J dropped 1; count of bases not matched to a gene: 7. Germline V CDR1 and CDR2: MNHEY, SMNVEV (reference sequence). CDR3 nucleotides: TGTGCCAGCAGTTTATCGCACAGGGGGACGATGAACACCGGGGAGCTGTTTTTT. Its translation is CASSLSHRGTMNTGELFF.

This clonotype was observed many times. This chain links TRBV5-4 with TRBJ2-5, with TRBD2 identical over 9 bases. Germline values: CDR1 SGHNT, CDR2 YYREEE (reference sequence). J was trimmed by 4 bases and V by 4 bases; bases with no gene match: 11. This CDR3 is 16 amino acids long. The CDR3 DNA reads TGTGCCAGCAGCCAAACCGGCGGGGGGGGAGGAGAGACCCAGTACTTC. Protein sequence: CASSQTGGGGGETQYF.

V and J are TRBV6-5 and TRBJ1-1; 7 nucleotides line up with TRBD1. J gave up 11 bases and V 4 bases, and 13 bases lay outside the gene matches. Germline loops: CDR1 MNHEY, CDR2 SVGAGI. The CDR3 consists of 14 residues. The CDR3 loop reads CASSSLQGGSMAFF. DNA for the CDR3: TGTGCCAGCAGTTCTTTGCAGGGGGGCTCTATGGCTTTCTTT.

The sample holds a few counts of this clonotype. This chain connects TRBV28 to TRBJ2-6; D is possibly TRBD1 (7 bases). The CDR3 spans 18 residues. Trimming removed 4 bases from V and 0 bases from J, with 16 bases in between. Per the germline V gene, CDR1 is MDHEN and CDR2 is SYDVKM. CDR3 sequence: CASSSLRDSLSGANVLTF. The CDR3 DNA reads as TGTGCCAGCAGTTCGCTGCGGGACAGCCTCTCTGGGGCCAACGTCCTGACTTTC.

A word on this clonotype: Since the CDR3 does not end with the conserved phenylalanine or tryptophan, this likely comes from a read error. The DNA is omitted, as the CDR3 cannot be located on it reliably, and the CDR3 follows TCRdb's listing. V gene TRBV7-6 combines with J gene TRBJ2-1; TRBD1, the table's D call, lacks a check against the DNA. Germline CDR1 is SGHVS and CDR2 is FNYEAQ. The CDR3 region is 17 residues in length, termini included. CDR3: CASSLAGGFPTNNEQVC.

This clonotype was detected many times. The gene calls are TRBV4-3 and TRBJ1-1; D gene ambiguous. The CDR3 totals 14 residues. The V gene's germline CDR1 is LGHNA and CDR2 YSLEER. The V end lost 2 bases, the J end lost 1 base, and 8 bases lay between the germline ends. CDR3 sequence reads: CASSQLGGNTEAFF. The CDR3 DNA reads as TGCGCCAGCAGCCAACTCGGCGGGAACACTGAAGCTTTCTTT.

Ten or more counts support this clonotype. CDR3 in amino acids: CATSDLHGGGAMNEQFF. The CDR3 DNA reads as TGTGCCACCAGTGATTTGCATGGCGGGGGGGCAATGAATGAGCAGTTCTTC. V usage is TRBV24-1 and J usage is TRBJ2-1, with 9 nucleotides matching TRBD2. The CDR3 spans 17 residues. V lost 0 bases, J lost 7 bases, and 9 bases stayed unmatched. Looked up from germline, CDR1 is KGHDR and CDR2 is SFDVKD.

The rearrangement joins TRBV6-6 to TRBJ2-4; tentative D call: TRBD1 (5 bases). CDR3 length equals 16 residues. CDR1 and CDR2 (germline): MNHNY, SVGAGI (reference sequence). V was pared by 2 bases and J by 0 bases, with 11 bases between. CDR3 in amino acids: CASSYDRIIAKNIQYF. The CDR3 nucleotides are TGTGCCAGCAGTTACGACAGAATCATAGCCAAAAACATTCAGTACTTC.

Details on this clonotype: The junction departs from germline at one end; a sequencing error may be responsible. The rearrangement links TRBV2 to TRBJ2-6, with D tentatively TRBD1 (6 bases). The CDR3 spans 16 residues. The germline V gene encodes CDR1 SNHLY and CDR2 FYNNEI. Here the CDR3 reads CARKLDSLSGANVRTF. The DNA for the CDR3 is TGTGCCAGGAAGCTGGACAGCCTCTCTGGGGCCAACGTCCGGACTTTC.

This clonotype was observed at least ten times. V gene TRBV29-1 combines with J gene TRBJ2-7; weak D call: TRBD1 (5 bases). Deletions cut 4 bases from V and 0 bases from J, with 10 bases between. Germline V lookup: CDR1 SQVTM, CDR2 ANQGSEA. The CDR3 runs to 13 residues. Here the CDR3 reads CSVVLQASYEQYF. The CDR3, as DNA: TGCAGCGTTGTTTTACAGGCCTCCTACGAGCAGTACTTC.

This rearrangement joins TRBV4-3 to TRBJ2-1; D tentatively reads TRBD1 or TRBD2 (5 bases each). The germline V gene has CDR1 LGHNA and CDR2 YSLEER. The V and J ends lost 1 base and 0 bases respectively, with 13 bases between them. The CDR3 covers 17 residues. The CDR3 sequence is CASSQATGLSSYNEQFF. The CDR3 coding sequence is TGCGCCAGCAGCCAAGCTACGGGGCTAAGCTCCTACAATGAGCAGTTCTTC.

This clonotype came up a few times. A much larger clonotype is one base distant, so this may be a read error. CDR3 in DNA: TGTGCCAGCAGTGACCCATCGGGGGGGCCTACCTCCTGCGAGCAGTACTTC. This codes for CASSDPSGGPTSCEQYF. The chain carries TRBV6-2 or TRBV6-3 and TRBJ2-7; 8 positions agree with TRBD2. The germline CDR1 and CDR2 sequences are MNHEY and SVGEGT. The CDR3 is 17 amino acids.

V and J are TRBV6-2 or TRBV6-3 and TRBJ2-7; no clear D. Trimming removed 2 bases at V and 6 bases at J, with 5 bases between. CDR1 and CDR2 (germline): MNHEY, SVGEGT. The CDR3 is 11 amino acids. For the CDR3, the DNA is TGTGCCAGCAGTTACGGGGTCGAGCAGTACTTC. It encodes CASSYGVEQYF.

V and J are TRBV20-1 and TRBJ2-3, with 7 nucleotides matching TRBD2. The V gene end was trimmed by 5 bases and the J gene end by 5 bases; junction bases not matched to a gene: 10. Germline CDR1 DFQATT, CDR2 SNEGSKA (reference sequence). The CDR3 runs to 14 residues. The CDR3 region is CSAGPSGIGDTQYF. Here the CDR3 DNA reads TGCAGTGCTGGCCCAAGCGGGATAGGAGATACGCAGTATTTT.

In this sample, this clonotype turned up a few times. This chain uses TRBV12-3 or TRBV12-4 with TRBJ2-2; D perhaps matches TRBD2 (5 bases). Trimming pared 3 bases from V and 0 bases from J, leaving 8 bases between. The length of the CDR3 is 15 residues. CDR3 sequence reads: CASSFFGANTGELFF. The CDR3 DNA is TGTGCCAGCAGTTTTTTCGGGGCGAACACCGGGGAGCTGTTTTTT.

This chain uses TRBV29-1 with TRBJ2-7; 10 nucleotides align to TRBD1. Germline CDR1 reads SQVTM; CDR2 reads ANQGSEA. The CDR3 has 15 amino acids. V shed 2 bases, J shed 2 bases, and the junction held 6 bases outside the gene matches. CDR3 nucleotide sequence: TGCAGCGTTGAATACCCCGGGACAGGGGCCTACGAGCAGTACTTC. Residues: CSVEYPGTGAYEQYF.

Worth noting for this clonotype: A much larger clone lies a single base off, so this may be a read error. The V gene is TRBV11-2, the J gene TRBJ2-7; D gene uncertain. CDR1 and CDR2 (germline): SGHAT, FQNNGV. This CDR3 is 15 amino acids long. The germline V and J ends were trimmed by 8 bases and 3 bases, with 20 bases remaining between them. The CDR3: CASQKTPLINYEQYF. CDR3 bases: TGTGCCAGCCAAAAAACCCCTCTTATCAACTACGAGCAGTACTTC.

This sequence joins TRBV2 and TRBJ1-2, with a possible D match to TRBD1 (5 bases). CDR1 and CDR2 (germline): SNHLY, FYNNEI. The CDR3 extends over 14 amino acids. The V and J ends lost 6 bases and 2 bases respectively, with 13 bases between them. The CDR3, as DNA: TGTGCCAGCAGCCCAGAGAGGGGAAACTATGGCTACACCTTC. The encoded protein is CASSPERGNYGYTF. The full variable domain, completed using reference TRBV2 and TRBJ1-2, is EPEVTQTPSHQVTQMGQEVILRCVPISNHLYFYWYRQILGQKVEFLVSFYNNEISEKSEIFDDQFSVERPDGSNFTLKIRSTKLEDSAMYFCASSPERGNYGYTFGSGTRLTVV.

This clonotype was observed many times. The gene calls are TRBV5-1 and TRBJ2-5; D might be TRBD1 or TRBD2, each matching 5 bases. V was clipped by 4 bases and J by 1 base, with 11 bases between them. Per germline, CDR1 SGHRS and CDR2 YFSETQ. The CDR3 runs to 14 residues. The CDR3 coding sequence is TGCGCCAGCAGCCTGGGACCAACCCAAGAGACCCAGTACTTC. Protein product: CASSLGPTQETQYF.

In regard to this clonotype: This may be a read error: a much more frequent sequence differs by one nucleotide. This chain connects TRBV6-6 to TRBJ2-5, with D possibly being TRBD1 (6 bases). The end of the DNA fits TRBJ2-7 better, so the J call may be wrong. The CDR3 is made up of 14 amino acids. Per germline, CDR1 MNHNY and CDR2 SVGAGI (reference sequence). CDR3 DNA sequence: TGTGCCAGCAGGTACTCAGGGGCCAGCTACGAGCAGTACTTC. Residues: CASRYSGASYEQYF.

CDR3 in DNA: TGTGCCAGCAGCCAAGAACTAGCGGGGGGGAGAGAGACCCAGTACTTC. This encodes CASSQELAGGRETQYF. The chain carries TRBV3-1 and TRBJ2-5, with 13 nucleotides matching TRBD2. With 0 bases clipped from V and 4 bases from J, the junction kept 2 bases outside the gene matches. The CDR3 spans 16 residues. CDR1 is LGHDT and CDR2 is YNNKEL in the germline V gene (reference sequence).

This clonotype was found many times. This chain connects TRBV28 to TRBJ2-7; a possible D gene is TRBD2 (6 bases). The ends were cut back, 6 bases at V and 6 bases at J, with 12 bases in the middle. The CDR3 sequence is 12 residues long. Germline V gene lookup returns CDR1 MDHEN and CDR2 SYDVKM. The DNA for the CDR3 is TGTGCCAGCAGAGGAGGGTTGGGCGAGCAGTACTTC. Translation: CASRGGLGEQYF.

In this sample, this clonotype turned up a few times. The chain combines TRBV10-3 with TRBJ1-2; D uncertain. Trimming shortened V by 2 bases and J by 9 bases, and 13 bases separated the two germline ends. Germline V gene lookup returns CDR1 ENHRY and CDR2 SYGVKD. The CDR3 length is 13 residues. The CDR3 region has the DNA TGTGCCATCAGTGAGCCGGGATCTCCCAGCTACACCTTC. Translation gives CAISEPGSPSYTF.